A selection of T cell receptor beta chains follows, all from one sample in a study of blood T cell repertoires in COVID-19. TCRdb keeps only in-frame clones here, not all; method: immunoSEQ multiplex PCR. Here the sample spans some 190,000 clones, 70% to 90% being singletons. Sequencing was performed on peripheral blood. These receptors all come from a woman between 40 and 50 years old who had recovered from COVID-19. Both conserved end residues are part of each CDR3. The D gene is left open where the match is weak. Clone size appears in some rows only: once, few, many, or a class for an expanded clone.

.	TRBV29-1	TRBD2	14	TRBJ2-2	CSVGLAANTGELFF	TGCAGCGTGGGACTAGCGGCGAACACCGGGGAGCTGTTTTTT
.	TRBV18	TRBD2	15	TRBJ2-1	CASAQGLAGTDEQFF	TGTGCCAGCGCACAAGGACTAGCAGGAACCGATGAGCAGTTCTTC
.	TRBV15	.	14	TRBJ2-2	CATSREGGNGELFF	TGTGCCACCAGCAGAGAAGGGGGAAACGGGGAGCTGTTTTTT
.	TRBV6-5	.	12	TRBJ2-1	CASSRRENEQFF	TGTGCCAGCAGTAGAAGAGAGAATGAGCAGTTCTTC
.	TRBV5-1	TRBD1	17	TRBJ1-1	CASSSQGTGGPSSTAFF	TGCGCCAGCAGCTCCCAAGGGACAGGGGGCCCTTCATCAACAGCTTTCTTT
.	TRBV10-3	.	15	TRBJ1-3	CAISESGGSGNTIYF	TGTGCCATCAGTGAGTCGGGGGGCTCTGGAAACACCATATATTTT
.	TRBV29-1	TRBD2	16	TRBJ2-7	CSASGSLSDGLREQYF	TGCAGCGCCAGCGGGAGCCTATCCGACGGGCTACGCGAGCAGTACTTC
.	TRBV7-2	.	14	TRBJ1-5	CASGRRVGNQPQHF	TGTGCCAGCGGTCGCAGGGTTGGCAATCAGCCCCAGCATTTT
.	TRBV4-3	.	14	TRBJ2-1	CASSLGLRAGEQFF	TGCGCCAGCAGCCTCGGCTTACGTGCCGGGGAGCAGTTCTTC
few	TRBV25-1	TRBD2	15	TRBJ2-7	CASSEHGGEPYEQYF	TGTGCCAGCAGTGAACATGGGGGGGAACCCTACGAGCAGTACTTC
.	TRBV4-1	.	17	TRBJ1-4	CASSQDRSGTSNEKLFF	TGCGCCAGCAGCCAAGATCGATCGGGGACAAGTAATGAAAAACTGTTTTTT
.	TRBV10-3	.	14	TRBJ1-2	CAISESGTSYGYTF	TGTGCCATCAGTGAGTCAGGGACAAGCTATGGCTACACCTTC
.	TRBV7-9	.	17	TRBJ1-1	CASSLGRDTGVNTEAFF	TGTGCCAGCAGCTTGGGCCGGGACACCGGTGTGAACACTGAAGCTTTCTTT
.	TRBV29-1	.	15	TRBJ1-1	CSVTTGNRVNTEAFF	TGCAGCGTTACGACTGGGAACAGGGTGAACACTGAAGCTTTCTTT
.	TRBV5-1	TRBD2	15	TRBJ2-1	CASSLSGSPPNEQFF	TGCGCCAGCAGCTTAAGCGGGAGTCCCCCCAATGAGCAGTTCTTC
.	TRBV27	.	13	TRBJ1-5	CASRSDGSQPQHF	TGTGCCAGCAGAAGCGACGGTTCTCAGCCCCAGCATTTT
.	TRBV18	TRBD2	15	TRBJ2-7	CASSPPSSGDYEQYF	TGTGCCAGCTCACCACCGTCTAGCGGGGACTACGAGCAGTACTTC
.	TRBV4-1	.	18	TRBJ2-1	CASSQGRQSDLSYNEQFF	TGCGCCAGCAGCCAAGGGAGGCAGAGTGATCTCTCCTACAATGAGCAGTTCTTC
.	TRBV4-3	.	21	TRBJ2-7	CASSQDWVGSSLHNPSYEQYF	TGCGCCAGCAGCCAAGATTGGGTCGGGTCATCCCTTCATAACCCCTCCTACGAGCAGTACTTC
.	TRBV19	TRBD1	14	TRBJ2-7	CASSKPGQAYEQYF	TGTGCCAGTAGTAAACCGGGACAGGCATACGAGCAGTACTTC
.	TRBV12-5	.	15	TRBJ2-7	CASGLVLSSNYEQYF	TGTGCTAGTGGTTTGGTACTATCTTCAAACTACGAGCAGTACTTC
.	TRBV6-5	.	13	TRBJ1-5	CASRAAAEQPQHF	TGTGCCAGCAGAGCGGCCGCGGAGCAGCCCCAGCATTTT
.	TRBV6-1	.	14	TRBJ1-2	CASSDPGQTYGYTF	TGTGCCAGCAGTGACCCTGGACAGACATATGGCTACACCTTC
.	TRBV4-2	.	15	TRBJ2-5	CASSGTPLAGETQYF	TGTGCCAGCAGCGGGACTCCCCTTGCGGGTGAGACCCAGTACTTC
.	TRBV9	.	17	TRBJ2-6	CASSVGPGPSGANVLTF	TGTGCCAGCAGCGTAGGCCCAGGCCCCTCTGGGGCCAACGTCCTGACTTTC
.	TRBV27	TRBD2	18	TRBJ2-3	CASSLFSGLVATKDTQYF	TGTGCCAGCAGTTTATTCTCGGGACTAGTCGCGACTAAGGATACGCAGTATTTT
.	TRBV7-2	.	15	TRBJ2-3	CASSSDGGVQNTQYF	TGTGCCAGCAGCTCGGACGGCGGGGTGCAAAATACGCAGTATTTT
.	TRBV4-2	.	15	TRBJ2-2	CASRKSAGNTGELFF	TGTGCCAGCAGGAAGTCGGCGGGAAACACCGGGGAGCTGTTTTTT
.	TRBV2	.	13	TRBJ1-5	CASSDLGSQPQHF	TGTGCCAGCAGTGATCTAGGAAGCCAGCCCCAGCATTTT
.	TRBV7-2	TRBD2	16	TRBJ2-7	CASSSRLAGGSYEQYF	TGTGCCAGCAGCTCCCGACTAGCGGGAGGGAGTTACGAGCAGTACTTC
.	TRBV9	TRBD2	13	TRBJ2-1	CASSVTPGLAEFF	TGTGCCAGCAGCGTAACGCCGGGACTAGCGGAGTTCTTC
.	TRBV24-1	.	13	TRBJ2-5	CATSDPGRGTQYF	TGTGCCACCAGTGACCCCGGGCGGGGGACCCAGTACTTC
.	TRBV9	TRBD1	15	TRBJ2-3	CASSRTGAYTDTQYF	TGTGCCAGCAGCCGAACAGGGGCTTACACAGATACGCAGTATTTT
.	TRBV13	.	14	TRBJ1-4	CASSLGRGSGKLFF	TGTGCCAGCAGTCTCGGCAGGGGAAGCGGAAAACTGTTTTTT
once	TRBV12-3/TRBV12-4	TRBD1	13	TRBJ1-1	CASSLRRDREAFF	TGTGCCAGCAGTTTACGCCGGGACAGAGAAGCTTTCTTT
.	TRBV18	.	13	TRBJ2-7	CASSPSYRAEQYF	TGTGCCAGCTCACCGTCCTACAGGGCCGAGCAGTACTTC
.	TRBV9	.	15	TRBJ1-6	CASSSRAGWDSPLHF	TGTGCCAGCAGCTCCAGGGCAGGTTGGGATTCACCCCTCCACTTT
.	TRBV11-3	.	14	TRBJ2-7	CASSSSTGALEQYF	TGTGCCAGCAGCTCGTCGACAGGAGCCCTCGAGCAGTACTTC
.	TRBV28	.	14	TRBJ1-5	CASSLRGAGQPQHF	TGTGCCAGCAGTTTACGGGGGGCCGGTCAGCCCCAGCATTTT
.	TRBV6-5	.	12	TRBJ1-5	CASTSLAQPQHF	TGTGCCAGCACCTCCCTGGCTCAGCCCCAGCATTTT
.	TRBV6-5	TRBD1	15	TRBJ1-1	CASRPGTGLPTEAFF	TGTGCCAGCAGACCCGGGACAGGGCTTCCCACTGAAGCTTTCTTT
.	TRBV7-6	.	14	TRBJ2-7	CASSLVAGDYEQYF	TGTGCCAGCAGCTTAGTGGCAGGGGACTACGAGCAGTACTTC
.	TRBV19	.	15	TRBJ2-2	CASSIVGGVTGELFF	TGTGCCAGTAGTATAGTTGGCGGTGTGACCGGGGAGCTGTTTTTT
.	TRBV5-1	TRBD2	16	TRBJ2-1	CASSLGLAGGLNEQFF	TGCGCCAGCAGCTTGGGGCTAGCGGGAGGGCTCAATGAGCAGTTCTTC
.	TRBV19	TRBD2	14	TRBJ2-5	CASSIVSGKETQYF	TGTGCCAGTAGTATAGTTAGCGGGAAAGAGACCCAGTACTTC
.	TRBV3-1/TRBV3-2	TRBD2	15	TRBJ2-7	CASSQGTSGIYEQYF	TGTGCCAGCAGCCAAGGGACTAGCGGGATCTACGAGCAGTACTTC
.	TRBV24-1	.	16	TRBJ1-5	CATSDFPGRGNQPQHF	TGTGCCACCAGTGATTTTCCCGGCAGGGGCAATCAGCCCCAGCATTTT
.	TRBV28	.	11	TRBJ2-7	CASSSTSGRGF	TGTGCCAGCAGTTCTACCTCGGGTCGGGGCTTC
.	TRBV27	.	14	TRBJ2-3	CASKGASGTDTQYF	TGTGCCAGCAAGGGCGCTAGCGGCACAGATACGCAGTATTTT
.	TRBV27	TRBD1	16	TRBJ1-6	CASSFGTGTGNSPLHF	TGTGCCAGCAGTTTTGGGACCGGGACAGGGAATTCACCCCTCCACTTT
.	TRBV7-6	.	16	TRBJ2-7	CASSLRFSGGPYEQYF	TGTGCCAGCAGCTTACGTTTCTCCGGGGGGCCCTACGAGCAGTACTTC
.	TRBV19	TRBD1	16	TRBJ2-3	CASSVATGTAIDTQYF	TGTGCCAGTAGTGTCGCGACCGGGACAGCAATAGATACGCAGTATTTT
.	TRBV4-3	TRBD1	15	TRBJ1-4	CASSQVTGGREKLFF	TGCGCCAGCAGCCAAGTAACAGGGGGTCGGGAAAAACTGTTTTTT
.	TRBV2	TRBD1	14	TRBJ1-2	CAGGQGASNYGYTF	TGTGCCGGCGGCCAGGGGGCATCTAACTATGGCTACACCTTC
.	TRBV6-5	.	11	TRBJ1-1	CASIKAQEAFF	TGTGCCAGCATCAAGGCACAGGAAGCTTTCTTT
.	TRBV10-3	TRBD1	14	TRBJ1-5	CAISEDRVGQPQHF	TGTGCCATCAGTGAAGACAGGGTTGGTCAGCCCCAGCATTTT
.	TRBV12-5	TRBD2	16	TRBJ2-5	CASGLVRTSGQETQYF	TGTGCTAGTGGTTTGGTTAGGACTAGCGGCCAAGAGACCCAGTACTTC